These T cell receptor beta chains were read from a single sample in a study of blood T cell repertoires in COVID-19. Libraries were prepared by immunoSEQ multiplex PCR; TCRdb keeps only in-frame clonotypes and omits some of them. The table shows approximately 300,000 clones, with 85% occurring only once. Sequencing input: PBMCs or T cells enriched from blood (not recorded which). These receptor sequences come from a woman aged 25 to 45 who had been exposed to COVID-19. The CDR3 runs from the conserved cysteine through the conserved F or W. The D gene is left open where the match is weak.

TRBD2,TRBV7-2,15,CASSPTSGRDNEQFF
TRBD1,TRBV5-1,14,CASSLGDREEPQHF
TRBD2,TRBV27,15,CASSLTSGGAYEQFF
-,TRBV28,12,CASDSSYNEQFF
-,TRBV7-9,15,CASSALAQGTDTQYF
-,TRBV7-3,12,CASGFREDTQYF
TRBD1,TRBV7-2,16,CASSLGVGQKIYEQYF
-,TRBV12-3/TRBV12-4,13,CASSRGWNTEAFF
TRBD1,TRBV18,15,CASSRQGANTGELFF
-,TRBV19,13,CASQSFTGTGYTF
-,TRBV7-9,13,CASSSDSRYGYTF
TRBD1,TRBV9,14,CASSVDRGNEKLFF
TRBD1,TRBV20-1,16,CSASPGQGRRNTEAFF
-,TRBV6-5,13,CASSYTGRETQYF
TRBD2,TRBV5-1,17,CASSFLSGSGSGGELFF
TRBD1,TRBV19,12,CAAGQGVSLAFF
TRBD1,TRBV11-2,14,CASSLGDSPYGYTF
TRBD1,TRBV7-3,16,CASSLGFGTGEETQYF
-,TRBV7-7,18,CASSLEVWGQLSGGELFF
TRBD1,TRBV6-5,13,CASIGTVRQPQHF
-,TRBV19,14,CASSPLTGRDEQYF
TRBD1,TRBV7-3,16,CASSSSPGTAYNEQFF
-,TRBV2,12,CASGGGNTEAFF
TRBD1,TRBV5-1,17,CASSYNDQGAAGNTIYF
TRBD2,TRBV19,13,CASSSGDQETQYF
TRBD2,TRBV5-4,16,CASSSEAGGRGDTQYF
-,TRBV19,15,CASSNTGSPYNEQFF
-,TRBV28,15,CASSEGESYNSPLHF